These 8 T cell receptor beta chains were sequenced from one sample in a study of cytomegalovirus exposure and HLA in healthy donors. The PCR had 60 Vbeta and 13 Jbeta primers. The table came from immunoSEQ multiplex PCR; TCRdb's copy has only in-frame clones and leaves some out. The sample has roughly 190,000 clones, around two thirds seen once. Specimen: PBMCs. The receptors come from a man aged 35-49 years in good health and CMV-seronegative.

This clone was seen once. The V call is TRBV27, the J call TRBJ1-4, with 7 bases aligning to TRBD1. The CDR3 is made up of 18 amino acids. V shed 11 bases and J 0 bases; nucleotides not matched to a gene: 18. Germline V CDR1 and CDR2: MNHEY, SMNVEV (reference sequence). This chain's CDR3 is CASRPSTGKVPTNEKLFF. In DNA, the CDR3 is TGTGCCTCTAGGCCGTCGACAGGGAAGGTCCCAACTAATGAAAAACTGTTTTTT.

V usage is TRBV9 and J usage is TRBJ2-6, with 10 positions matching TRBD1. After removal of 3 bases from V and 1 base from J, the junction contained 4 bases not matched to a gene. Germline V gives CDR1 SGDLS, CDR2 YYNGEE. CDR3 size: 17 residues. The CDR3, as DNA: TGTGCCAGCAGCGATGACAGGGGGCTTTCTGGGGCCAACGTCCTGACTTTC. Translation: CASSDDRGLSGANVLTF. Using reference TRBV9 and TRBJ2-6 for the parts outside the CDR3, the full variable domain is DSGVTQTPKHLITATGQRVTLRCSPRSGDLSVYWYQQSLDQGLQFLIQYYNGEERAKGNILERFSAQQFPDLHSELNLSSLELGDSALYFCASSDDRGLSGANVLTFGAGSRLTVL.

The J gene is TRBJ1-2, the V gene TRBV30; D might be TRBD1 (5 bases). V lost 2 bases to trimming and J lost 6 bases, with 13 bases between them. Germline lookup yields CDR1 GTSNPN and CDR2 SVGIG (reference sequence). This CDR3 comprises 13 residues. The CDR3 nucleotides are TGTGCCTGGAGTCGCCAGGGAGGGGATGGCTACACCTTC. It yields the protein CAWSRQGGDGYTF. Based on the CDR3 plus reference TRBV30 and TRBJ1-2, the full variable domain is SQTIHQWPATLVQPVGSPLSLECTVEGTSNPNLYWYRQAAGRGLQLLFYSVGIGQISSEVPQNLSASRPQDRQFILSSKKLLLSDSGFYLCAWSRQGGDGYTFGSGTRLTVV.

The chain has TRBV9 and TRBJ1-4; 9 bases align to TRBD1. V shed 4 bases and J 6 bases; nucleotides not matched to a gene: 4. CDR1 is SGDLS, CDR2 YYNGEE, per germline. The CDR3 runs to 14 residues. CDR3 region: CASSPRDRDEKLFF. Written as DNA, the CDR3 is TGTGCCAGCAGCCCCCGGGACAGGGATGAAAAACTGTTTTTT.

This chain uses TRBV5-4 with TRBJ2-5, with a tentative D call TRBD2 (7 bases). This CDR3 spans 15 amino acids. Per germline, CDR1 SGHNT and CDR2 YYREEE (reference sequence). The germline V and J ends were trimmed by 4 bases and 5 bases, with 18 bases remaining between them. CDR3 DNA sequence: TGTGCCAGCAGCCGCTTGGGGGGGGCAGGGGAGACCCAGTACTTC. Translation gives CASSRLGGAGETQYF.

The V call is TRBV30, the J call TRBJ1-1; D perhaps matches TRBD1 (6 bases). Germline loops: CDR1 GTSNPN, CDR2 SVGIG (reference sequence). With 2 bases removed from V and 4 bases from J, the gap between germline ends came to 8 bases. This CDR3 region has 12 residues. CDR3 in DNA: TGTGCCTGGAGTACAGGGCTCACTGAAGCTTTCTTT. This gives the protein CAWSTGLTEAFF.

The chain joins TRBV4-1 to TRBJ1-5; D uncertain. CDR1 and CDR2 from the germline V gene are MGHRA and YSYEKL. Between the trimmed V and J ends, which lost 2 bases and 0 bases, there was a span of 20 bases. This CDR3 has 19 amino acids. The CDR3, as DNA: TGCGCCAGCAGCCAATTCTCAGTGCAGGCCCCTACTAGCAATCAGCCCCAGCATTTT. Translating it yields CASSQFSVQAPTSNQPQHF.

The V gene is TRBV6-9, the J gene TRBJ1-1; no clear D. This CDR3 spans 12 amino acids. CDR1 is MNHGY and CDR2 is SVAAGI in the germline V gene. V lost 5 bases to trimming and J lost 6 bases, with 10 bases between them. The CDR3: CASSDRGSEAFF. The CDR3 DNA follows: TGTGCCAGCAGTGACCGAGGGTCTGAAGCTTTCTTT.